This T cell receptor beta chain was obtained from a study of blood T cell repertoires in COVID-19. In the study overall: Collection of acute and convalescent COVID-19 samples took place in the United States, Italy and Spain.

Germline V gives CDR1 SGHNT, CDR2 YYREEE (reference sequence). V was shortened by 3 bases and J by 5 bases, with 14 bases between the two germline ends. CDR3 length: 14 amino acids. Participant-given clinical history determined each cohort assignment. As originally analysed: Reference gene primer amplification yielded estimated nucleated cell counts. Profiled with immunoSEQ multiplex PCR; TCRdb holds only in-frame clones, not every one. The DNA gave D and trimming, while V, J and clone size come from that table. Of around 200,000 clones in the sample, 80% were seen once. The chain recombines TRBV5-4 with TRBJ2-5, with D maybe TRBD1 (8 bases). The specimen sequenced was PBMCs or T cells enriched from blood (not recorded which). The TCR comes from a woman in her thirties or forties with acute COVID-19. The CDR3: CASSSGQGGETQYF. The CDR3 region has the DNA TGTGCCAGCAGCTCCGGACAGGGAGGGGAGACCCAGTACTTC.